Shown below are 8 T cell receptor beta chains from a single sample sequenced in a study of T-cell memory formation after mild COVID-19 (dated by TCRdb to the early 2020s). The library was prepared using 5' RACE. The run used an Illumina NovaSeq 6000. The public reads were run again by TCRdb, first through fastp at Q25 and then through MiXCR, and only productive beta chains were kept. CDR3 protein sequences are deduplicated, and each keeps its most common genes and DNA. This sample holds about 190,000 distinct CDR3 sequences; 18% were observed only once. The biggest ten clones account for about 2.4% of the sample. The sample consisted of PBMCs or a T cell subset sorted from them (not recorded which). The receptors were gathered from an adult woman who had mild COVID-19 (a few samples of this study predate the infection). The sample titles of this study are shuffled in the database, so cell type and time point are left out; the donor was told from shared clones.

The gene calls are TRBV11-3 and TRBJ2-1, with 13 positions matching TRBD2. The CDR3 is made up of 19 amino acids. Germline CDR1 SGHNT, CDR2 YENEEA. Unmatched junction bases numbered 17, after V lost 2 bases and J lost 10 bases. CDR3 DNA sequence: TGTGCCAGCAGCTTATTTGGGTTGTTTAAGGGACTAGCGGGGCTAGAGCAGTTCTTC. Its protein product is CASSLFGLFKGLAGLEQFF. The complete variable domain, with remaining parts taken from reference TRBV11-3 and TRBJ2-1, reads EAGVVQSPRYKIIEKKQPVAFWCNPISGHNTLYWYLQNLGQGPELLIRYENEEAVDDSQLPKDRFSAERLKGVDSTLKIQPAELGDSAVYLCASSLFGLFKGLAGLEQFFGPGTRLTVL.

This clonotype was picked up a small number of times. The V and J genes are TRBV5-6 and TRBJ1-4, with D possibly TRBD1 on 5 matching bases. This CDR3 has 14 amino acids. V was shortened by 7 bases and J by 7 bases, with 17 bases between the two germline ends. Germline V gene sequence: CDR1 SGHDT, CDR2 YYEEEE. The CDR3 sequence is CASAPGGGGEKLFF. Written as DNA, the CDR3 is TGTGCCAGCGCACCCGGGGGAGGTGGTGAAAAACTGTTTTTT.

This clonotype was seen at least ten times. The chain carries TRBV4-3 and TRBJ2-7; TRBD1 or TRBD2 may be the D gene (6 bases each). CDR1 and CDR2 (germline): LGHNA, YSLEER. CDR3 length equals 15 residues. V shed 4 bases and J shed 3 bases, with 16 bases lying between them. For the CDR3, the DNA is TGCGCCAGCAGCCTAGGGGGGACACCTAGCTACGAGCAGTACTTC. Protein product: CASSLGGTPSYEQYF.

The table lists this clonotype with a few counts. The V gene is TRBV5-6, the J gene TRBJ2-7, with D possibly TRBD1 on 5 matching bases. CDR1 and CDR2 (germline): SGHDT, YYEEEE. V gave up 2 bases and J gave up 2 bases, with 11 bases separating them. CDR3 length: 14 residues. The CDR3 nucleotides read TGTGCCAGCAGCTTAGCAGGGTCAACCTACGAGCAGTACTTC. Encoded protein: CASSLAGSTYEQYF.

CDR3 loop: CASAPKGESGYTF. The DNA for the CDR3 is TGCGCCAGCGCCCCTAAGGGGGAAAGTGGCTACACCTTC. The chain is built from TRBV5-1 and TRBJ1-2, with D perhaps matching TRBD1 (6 bases). This CDR3 contains 13 residues. CDR1 and CDR2 from the germline V gene are SGHRS and YFSETQ. Trimming left V 7 bases short and J 7 bases short, with 17 bases between.

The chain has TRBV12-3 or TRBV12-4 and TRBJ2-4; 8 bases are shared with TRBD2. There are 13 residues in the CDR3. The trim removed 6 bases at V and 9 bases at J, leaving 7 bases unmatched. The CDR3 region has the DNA TGTGCCAGCAGGCGGACTAGCTATGGCATTCAGTACTTC. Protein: CASRRTSYGIQYF.

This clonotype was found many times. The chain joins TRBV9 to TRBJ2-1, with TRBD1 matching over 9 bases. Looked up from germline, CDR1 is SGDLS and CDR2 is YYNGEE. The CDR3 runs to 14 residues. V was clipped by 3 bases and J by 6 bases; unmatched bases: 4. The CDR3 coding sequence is TGTGCCAGCAGCGACGGGACAGGGAGCAATGAGCAGTTCTTC. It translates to CASSDGTGSNEQFF.

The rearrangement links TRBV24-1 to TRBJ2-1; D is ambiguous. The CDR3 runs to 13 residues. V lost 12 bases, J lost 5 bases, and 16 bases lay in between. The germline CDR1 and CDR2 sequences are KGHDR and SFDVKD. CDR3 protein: CAARARANNEQFF. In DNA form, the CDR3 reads TGTGCCGCTCGAGCAAGGGCGAACAATGAGCAGTTCTTC.